This section outlines one TCR beta chain sequence together with its context. Authors' data handling: From reference gene primer amplification, estimates of nucleated cell counts were derived. Assay used: immunoSEQ multiplex PCR; TCRdb lists only in-frame clones, some missing. Clone size and V and J calls were adopted from that table, with D and trimming inferred from the DNA. This sample has about 85,000 clones, with roughly 80% found just once. This CDR3 is 13 amino acids long. Germline CDR1 ENHRY, CDR2 SYGVKD. Trimming stripped 10 bases from V and 9 bases from J, with 16 bases between. The record originates from a study of blood T cell repertoires in COVID-19. About the study: Sites across the United States, Italy and Spain contributed samples from acute and convalescent COVID-19. PBMCs, B-cell-depleted T cells, or T cells provided the cDNA or gDNA that made up the material.

Specimen: peripheral blood. This receptor was taken from a human donor in a cohort sampled during active COVID-19. This rearrangement joins TRBV10-3 to TRBJ1-6; maybe TRBD1 (5 bases). CDR3 in DNA: TGTGCCACCAGGGACCAGCGGAGTTCACCCCTCCACTTT. This sequence encodes CATRDQRSSPLHF.